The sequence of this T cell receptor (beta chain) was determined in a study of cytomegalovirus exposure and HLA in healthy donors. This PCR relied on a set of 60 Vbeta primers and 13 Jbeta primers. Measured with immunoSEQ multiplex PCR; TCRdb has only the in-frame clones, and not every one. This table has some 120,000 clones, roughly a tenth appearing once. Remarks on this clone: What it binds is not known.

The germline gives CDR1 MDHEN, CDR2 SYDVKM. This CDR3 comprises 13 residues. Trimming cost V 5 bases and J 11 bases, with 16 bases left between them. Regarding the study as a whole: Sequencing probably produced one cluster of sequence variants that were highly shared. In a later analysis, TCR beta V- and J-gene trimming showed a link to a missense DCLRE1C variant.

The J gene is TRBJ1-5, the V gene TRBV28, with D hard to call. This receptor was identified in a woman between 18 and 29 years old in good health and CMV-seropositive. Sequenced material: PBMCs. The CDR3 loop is CASSGRASRTQHF. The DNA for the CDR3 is TGTGCCAGCAGTGGTCGAGCGTCCCGGACCCAGCATTTT.